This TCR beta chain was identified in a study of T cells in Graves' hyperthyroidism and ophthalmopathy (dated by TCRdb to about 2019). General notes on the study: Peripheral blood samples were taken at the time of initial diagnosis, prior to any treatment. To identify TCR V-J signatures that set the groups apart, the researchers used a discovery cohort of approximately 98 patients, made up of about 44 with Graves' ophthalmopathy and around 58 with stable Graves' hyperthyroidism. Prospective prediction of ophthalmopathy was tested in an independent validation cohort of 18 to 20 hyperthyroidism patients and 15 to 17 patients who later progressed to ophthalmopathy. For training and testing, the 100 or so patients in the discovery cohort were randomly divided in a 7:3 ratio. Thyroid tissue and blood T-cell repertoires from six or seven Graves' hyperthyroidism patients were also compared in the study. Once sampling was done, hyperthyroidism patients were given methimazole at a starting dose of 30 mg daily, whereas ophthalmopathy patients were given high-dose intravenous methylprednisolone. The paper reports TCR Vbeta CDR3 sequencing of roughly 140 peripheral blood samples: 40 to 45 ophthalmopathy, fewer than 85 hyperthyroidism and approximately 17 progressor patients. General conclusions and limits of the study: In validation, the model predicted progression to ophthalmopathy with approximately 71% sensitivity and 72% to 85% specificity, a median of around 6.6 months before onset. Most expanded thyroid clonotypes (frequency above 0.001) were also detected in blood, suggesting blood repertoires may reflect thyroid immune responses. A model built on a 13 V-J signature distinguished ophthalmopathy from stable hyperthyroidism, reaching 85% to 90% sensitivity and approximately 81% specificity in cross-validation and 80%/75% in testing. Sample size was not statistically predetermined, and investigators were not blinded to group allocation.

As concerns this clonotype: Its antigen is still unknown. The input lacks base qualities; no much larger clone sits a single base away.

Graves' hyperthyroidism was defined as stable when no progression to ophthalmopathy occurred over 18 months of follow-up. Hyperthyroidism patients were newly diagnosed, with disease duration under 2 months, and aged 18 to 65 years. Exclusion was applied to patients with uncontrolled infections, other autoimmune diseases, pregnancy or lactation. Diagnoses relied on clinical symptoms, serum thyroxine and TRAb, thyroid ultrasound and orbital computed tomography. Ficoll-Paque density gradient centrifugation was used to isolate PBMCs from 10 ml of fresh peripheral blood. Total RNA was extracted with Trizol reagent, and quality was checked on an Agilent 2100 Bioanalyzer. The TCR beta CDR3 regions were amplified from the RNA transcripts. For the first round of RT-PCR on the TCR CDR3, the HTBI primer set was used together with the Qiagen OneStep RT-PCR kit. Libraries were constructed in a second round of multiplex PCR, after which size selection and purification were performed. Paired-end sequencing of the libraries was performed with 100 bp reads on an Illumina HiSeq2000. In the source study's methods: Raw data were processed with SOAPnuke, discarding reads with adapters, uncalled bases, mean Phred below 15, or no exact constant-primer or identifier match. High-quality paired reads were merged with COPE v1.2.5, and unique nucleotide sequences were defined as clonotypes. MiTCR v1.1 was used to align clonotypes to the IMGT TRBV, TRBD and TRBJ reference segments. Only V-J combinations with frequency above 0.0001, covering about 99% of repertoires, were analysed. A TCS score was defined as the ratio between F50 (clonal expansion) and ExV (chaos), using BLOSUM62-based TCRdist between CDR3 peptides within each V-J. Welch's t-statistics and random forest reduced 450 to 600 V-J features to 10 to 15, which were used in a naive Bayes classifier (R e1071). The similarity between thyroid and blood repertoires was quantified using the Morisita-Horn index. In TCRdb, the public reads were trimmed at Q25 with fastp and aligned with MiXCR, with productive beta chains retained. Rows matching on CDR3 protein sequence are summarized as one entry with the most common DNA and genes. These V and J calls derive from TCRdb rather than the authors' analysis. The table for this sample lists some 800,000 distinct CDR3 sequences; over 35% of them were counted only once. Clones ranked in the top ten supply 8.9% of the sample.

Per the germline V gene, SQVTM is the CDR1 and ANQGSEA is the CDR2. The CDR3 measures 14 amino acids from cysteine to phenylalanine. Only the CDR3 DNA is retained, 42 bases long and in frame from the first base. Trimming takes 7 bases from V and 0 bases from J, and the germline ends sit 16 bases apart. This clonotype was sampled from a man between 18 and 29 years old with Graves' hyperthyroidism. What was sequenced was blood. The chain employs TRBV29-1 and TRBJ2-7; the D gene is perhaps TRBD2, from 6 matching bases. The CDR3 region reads CSGAGFGGSYEQYF. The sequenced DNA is TGCAGCGGAGCAGGGTTCGGGGGCTCCTACGAGCAGTACTTC.